Presented here are 11 T cell receptor beta chains from one specimen sequenced in a study of cytomegalovirus exposure and HLA in healthy donors (TCRdb year 2017). Libraries were constructed by the immunoSEQ multiplex PCR assay. A mixture of 60 forward primers for TCR Vbeta segments and 13 reverse primers for TCR Jbeta segments was used in the multiplex PCR. This immuneACCESS table, as held by TCRdb, lists in-frame sequences with V and J called but not all clones. Of the missing ones, under half trace to an unresolved V gene in checked studies; the others have no known cause. The sample's own table lists approximately 120,000 clones. Clones ranked in the top ten supply approximately 2.6% of the sample. The sample comprised PBMCs. The receptors derive from a man aged 25-45 years in good health and CMV-seronegative.

The chain uses TRBV13 and TRBJ2-7; TRBD2 matches at 10 bases. Germline assignment: CDR1 PRHDT and CDR2 FYEKMQ (reference sequence). The CDR3 runs 15 residues. V dropped 5 bases and J dropped 0; count of bases not matched to a gene: 4. CDR3 DNA: TGTGCCAGCAGCGCAGGACTAGCGGCCTCCTACGAGCAGTACTTC. This codes for CASSAGLAASYEQYF.

V gene TRBV2 combines with J gene TRBJ2-5, with 9 bases that match TRBD2. Gene TRBJ2-7 matches the end of the DNA better, so the J call may be wrong. Germline V CDR1 and CDR2: SNHLY, FYNNEI. CDR3 length equals 15 residues. CDR3 nucleotides: TGTGCCAGCGGTGTGGGGGTAGCGGGAGCCTACGAGCAGTACTTC. As protein: CASGVGVAGAYEQYF.

CDR3 in amino acids: CASSLRRTAPYEQYF. Here the CDR3 DNA reads TGTGCCAGCAGCCTAAGAAGGACAGCTCCCTACGAGCAGTACTTC. The chain employs TRBV7-2 and TRBJ2-7; tentative D call: TRBD1 (6 bases). Germline-derived CDR1 and CDR2 are SGHTA and FQGNSA. Trimming stripped 5 bases from V and 2 bases from J, with 16 bases between. This CDR3 comprises 15 residues.

The chain employs TRBV15 and TRBJ1-5, with 10 bases aligning to TRBD1. There are 17 residues in the CDR3. Per the germline V gene, CDR1 is LNHNV and CDR2 is YYDKDF (reference sequence). J was trimmed by 0 bases and V by 0 bases; bases with no gene match: 2. DNA for the CDR3: TGTGCCACCAGCAGAGACCGGGACAGGGGTAGCAATCAGCCCCAGCATTTT. This encodes CATSRDRDRGSNQPQHF.

The chain combines TRBV7-3 with TRBJ1-1; D is unresolved. Trimming pared 2 bases from V and 4 bases from J, leaving 8 bases between. This CDR3 is built from 13 residues. CDR1 and CDR2 (germline): SGHTA, FQGTGA. The CDR3 protein is CASSLVRGTEAFF. The CDR3 nucleotides read TGTGCCAGCAGCTTAGTTCGGGGCACTGAAGCTTTCTTT.

The V and J genes are TRBV29-1 and TRBJ1-1; perhaps TRBD1 as D (5 bases). The CDR3 runs 13 residues. V dropped 7 bases and J dropped 3 bases, with 15 bases sitting between them. Germline CDR1 and CDR2: SQVTM and ANQGSEA. The CDR3 sequence: CSGLGQMDTEAFF. CDR3 nucleotides: TGCAGCGGCCTGGGGCAAATGGACACTGAAGCTTTCTTT.

The chain joins TRBV27 to TRBJ2-3; the D gene is possibly TRBD2 (5 bases). CDR1 is MNHEY and CDR2 is SMNVEV in the germline V gene (reference sequence). V lost 2 bases and J lost 2, with 8 bases in between. The CDR3 contains 14 residues. The CDR3 coding sequence is TGTGCCAGCAGTTTAGGAGGACCCACAGATACGCAGTATTTT. Encoded protein: CASSLGGPTDTQYF.

The V gene is TRBV11-3, the J gene TRBJ2-2; possibly TRBD1 for D (5 bases). V was clipped by 0 bases and J by 6 bases, with 8 bases between them. CDR3 length equals 14 residues. CDR1 SGHNT and CDR2 YENEEA come from the germline V gene. CDR3 sequence reads: CASSLDQGAGELFF. The CDR3, as DNA: TGTGCCAGCAGCTTAGATCAAGGGGCCGGGGAGCTGTTTTTT. The full variable domain, with the rest looked up from reference TRBV11-3 and TRBJ2-2, is EAGVVQSPRYKIIEKKQPVAFWCNPISGHNTLYWYLQNLGQGPELLIRYENEEAVDDSQLPKDRFSAERLKGVDSTLKIQPAELGDSAVYLCASSLDQGAGELFFGEGSRLTVL.

The CDR3 region is CASSSLSTGYTDTQYF. The CDR3 bases are TGTGCCAGCTCATCGCTATCGACAGGCTACACAGATACGCAGTATTTT. The chain is built from TRBV18 and TRBJ2-3; perhaps TRBD1 as D (6 bases). The CDR3 totals 16 residues. V was cut by 5 bases and J by 2 bases, with 17 bases left in between. Germline CDR1 reads KGHSH; CDR2 reads LQKENI.

The rearrangement links TRBV11-1 to TRBJ2-7; 7 bases are a match to TRBD1. J gave up 5 bases and V 2 bases, and 9 bases lay outside the gene matches. Germline lookup yields CDR1 SGHAT and CDR2 FQDESV (reference sequence). The CDR3 contains 15 residues. The CDR3: CASSLTTGALDEQYF. The CDR3 nucleotides are TGTGCCAGCAGCTTAACAACAGGGGCGCTCGACGAGCAGTACTTC.

This chain's CDR3 is CASSRGETQYF. The CDR3 coding sequence is TGTGCCAGCAGCAGAGGAGAGACCCAGTACTTC. The chain has TRBV5-6 and TRBJ2-5, with D unclear. The CDR3 consists of 11 residues. Trimming cost V 4 bases and J 4 bases, with 5 bases left between them. Germline V gives CDR1 SGHDT, CDR2 YYEEEE. Together with reference TRBV5-6 and TRBJ2-5, the CDR3 gives the full variable domain: DAGVTQSPTHLIKTRGQQVTLRCSPKSGHDTVSWYQQALGQGPQFIFQYYEEEERQRGNFPDRFSGHQFPNYSSELNVNALLLGDSALYLCASSRGETQYFGPGTRLLVL.